These 8 T cell receptor beta chains share one sample of origin, sequenced in a study of chemoradiotherapy in HPV16-positive cancers. Some clones are missing from TCRdb's copy, which holds only in-frame ones; the method was immunoSEQ multiplex PCR. The sample includes roughly 11,000 clones, approximately 73% of them seen just once. The specimen was collected from a patient who underwent chemoradiotherapy. The source is a human donor with HPV-associated anogenital cancer.

This chain uses TRBV15 with TRBJ2-6; no reliable D call. Germline V gene data show CDR1 as LNHNV and CDR2 as YYDKDF (reference sequence). CDR3 size: 16 residues. V lost 1 base and J 0 bases, leaving 7 bases between the germline ends. As DNA, the CDR3 is TGTGCCACCAGCAGAGCAGTAAGCTCTGGGGCCAACGTCCTGACTTTC. Translation gives CATSRAVSSGANVLTF.

This clone has a single count. The chain is built from TRBV6-5 and TRBJ1-4; 9 nucleotides align to TRBD1. The CDR3 consists of 15 residues. Unmatched junction bases numbered 10, after V lost 6 bases and J lost 8 bases. From germline, CDR1 is MNHEY and CDR2 SVGAGI. CDR3: CASSPAGTGPEKLFF. CDR3 nucleotide sequence: TGTGCCAGCAGCCCTGCCGGGACAGGGCCCGAAAAACTGTTTTTT.

The chain uses TRBV6-5 and TRBJ1-2, with D unresolved. V lost 6 bases, J lost 2 bases, and 10 bases lay in between. The CDR3 contains 13 residues. CDR1 is MNHEY and CDR2 is SVGAGI in the germline V gene. DNA for the CDR3: TGTGCCAGCAGCCCCGACACGAACTATGGCTACACCTTC. It encodes CASSPDTNYGYTF.

This sequence joins TRBV6-5 and TRBJ2-1; 7 positions agree with TRBD2. After removal of 0 bases from V and 2 bases from J, the junction contained 1 base not matched to a gene. Germline CDR1 is MNHEY and CDR2 is SVGAGI. There are 15 residues in the CDR3. CDR3 sequence (DNA): TGTGCCAGCAGTTACTCGGGGGGGACCTACAATGAGCAGTTCTTC. Translation gives CASSYSGGTYNEQFF.

The rearrangement joins TRBV7-3 to TRBJ2-5; unclear D gene. With 5 bases removed from V and 5 bases from J, the gap between germline ends came to 12 bases. Germline CDR1 SGHTA, CDR2 FQGTGA. The CDR3 covers 13 residues. The chain's CDR3 is CASSTLLGETQYF. CDR3 sequence (DNA): TGTGCCAGCAGCACACTCTTAGGGGAGACCCAGTACTTC.

This rearrangement joins TRBV5-1 to TRBJ2-7; possibly TRBD1 or TRBD2 for D (5 bases each). Looked up from germline, CDR1 is SGHRS and CDR2 is YFSETQ. CDR3 length: 13 amino acids. With 1 base removed from V and 2 bases from J, the gap between germline ends came to 7 bases. CDR3 nucleotides: TGCGCCAGCAGCTTGCGGGGCGCCTACGAGCAGTACTTC. Translating it yields CASSLRGAYEQYF.

The V and J genes are TRBV7-9 and TRBJ1-1; no reliable D call. Germline lookup yields CDR1 SEHNR and CDR2 FQNEAQ (reference sequence). The CDR3 contains 15 residues. Trimming removed 1 base at V and 6 bases at J, with 15 bases between. The CDR3 region has the DNA TGTGCCAGCAGCTTAGACCTGGAGCGACGGGCTGAAGCTTTCTTT. Its protein product is CASSLDLERRAEAFF.

The chain carries TRBV16 and TRBJ1-6; TRBD1 might be the D (5 bases). The V gene lost 3 bases and the J gene lost 1 base, with 7 bases spanning the gap. Germline lookup yields CDR1 KGHSY and CDR2 FQNENV. This CDR3 contains 15 residues. CDR3 nucleotide sequence: TGTGCCAGCAGCCAGGGGGGGTCCTATAATTCACCCCTCCACTTT. Its protein is CASSQGGSYNSPLHF.